The 20 T cell receptor beta chains listed next were all sequenced from one sample in a study of regulatory T cells in long-lasting Graves disease. Time point denoted: newly diagnosed GD, antithyroid drugs for less than 3 months. TCR sequences were obtained from RNA taken from PBMCs. Arm-PCR of CDR3 regions and iRepertoire HTBI primers were used to build TCR beta libraries. TCRdb reprocessed the multiplex PCR reads with MiXCR, giving one entry per CDR3 protein. The sample yields about 430,000 distinct CDR3 sequences, approximately 16% seen once. This sample was also put to use in a study of T cells in Graves' hyperthyroidism and ophthalmopathy.

This specimen was peripheral blood mononuclear cells (PBMCs), taken at new diagnosis, from a patient treated with antithyroid drugs. The origin of the receptors is a woman in her thirties or forties with Graves disease.

The chain uses TRBV7-9 and TRBJ2-3, with D possibly being TRBD2 (5 bases). Germline V gene data show CDR1 as SEHNR and CDR2 as FQNEAQ (reference sequence). V shed 2 bases and J shed 11 bases, with 11 bases lying between them. The CDR3 is 12 amino acids. The CDR3 sequence is CASSLKLAEQYF. The CDR3 nucleotides are TGTGCCAGCAGCTTAAAGCTAGCTGAGCAGTATTTT.

V and J are TRBV27 and TRBJ2-2; possibly TRBD1 for D (6 bases). This CDR3 is built from 21 residues. CDR1 and CDR2 from the germline V gene are MNHEY and SMNVEV (reference sequence). With 6 bases removed from V and 2 bases from J, the gap between germline ends came to 31 bases. CDR3 residues: CASSPTTGRTVISINTGELFF. CDR3 nucleotide sequence: TGTGCCAGCAGCCCAACAACGGGACGGACAGTCATTAGTATTAACACCGGGGAGCTGTTTTTT.

With respect to this clonotype: It may be a read error: a sequence one base away is much more abundant. The chain uses TRBV6-9 and TRBJ1-2; a weak D match, TRBD1 (6 bases). The CDR3 covers 14 residues. Trimming removed 3 bases at V and 7 bases at J, with 15 bases between. Germline lookup yields CDR1 MNHGY and CDR2 SVAAGI. CDR3 DNA: TGTGCCAGCAGTTACGGGGGGCCCCGGGGTGGCTACACCTTC. It encodes CASSYGGPRGGYTF.

This clonotype was observed once. The V and J genes are TRBV29-1 and TRBJ1-3, with a tentative D call TRBD1 (5 bases). CDR3 length: 16 residues. The germline V gene has CDR1 SQVTM and CDR2 ANQGSEA. The germline V and J ends were trimmed by 0 bases and 1 base, with 13 bases remaining between them. The CDR3 region has the DNA TGCAGCGTTGAAGAGGGGGGGGAAATTTCTGGAAACACCATATATTTT. Translation: CSVEEGGEISGNTIYF.

This clonotype has ten or more counts. The rearrangement joins TRBV11-2 to TRBJ2-5, with D possibly being TRBD1 (6 bases). CDR1 and CDR2 from the germline V gene are SGHAT and FQNNGV. The CDR3 consists of 14 residues. Trimming took 5 bases from V and 2 from J, leaving 12 bases between them. CDR3 in amino acids: CASSLGQLQETQYF. CDR3 bases: TGTGCCAGCAGCCTCGGACAGCTACAAGAGACCCAGTACTTC. The complete variable domain, with remaining parts taken from reference TRBV11-2 and TRBJ2-5, reads EAGVAQSPRYKIIEKRQSVAFWCNPISGHATLYWYQQILGQGPKLLIQFQNNGVVDDSQLPKDRFSAERLKGVDSTLKIQPAKLEDSAVYLCASSLGQLQETQYFGPGTRLLVL.

On this clonotype: This may stem from a read error, because a much larger clone lies one nucleotide away. The V call is TRBV28, the J call TRBJ1-5; D is possibly TRBD1 (5 bases). The ends were cut back, 6 bases at V and 6 bases at J, with 18 bases in the middle. Germline CDR1 reads MDHEN; CDR2 reads SYDVKM. The CDR3 consists of 15 residues. For the CDR3, the DNA is TGTGCCAGCAGGTGGGCAGGGAGGGTTGGTCAGCCCCAGCATTTT. It codes for CASRWAGRVGQPQHF.

This clonotype was observed many times. This rearrangement joins TRBV3-1 to TRBJ2-1; D may be TRBD1 or TRBD2 (6 bases each). The CDR3 loop spans 15 amino acids. Germline CDR1 LGHDT, CDR2 YNNKEL (reference sequence). V lost 4 bases, J lost 7 bases, and 17 bases lay in between. CDR3 nucleotide sequence: TGTGCCAGCAGCCCAGGAGGGGGAGAGGTTAATGAGCAGTTCTTC. Translation: CASSPGGGEVNEQFF.

In this sample, this clonotype turned up many times. The chain joins TRBV7-2 to TRBJ2-7, with 8 bases identical to TRBD1. With V trimmed by 5 bases and J by 0 bases, 6 bases remained unmatched. CDR1 is SGHTA, CDR2 FQGNSA, per germline. This CDR3 has 15 residues. The CDR3 here is CASSLRTGNSYEQYF. Here the CDR3 DNA reads TGTGCCAGCAGCCTCCGGACAGGGAACTCCTACGAGCAGTACTTC.

This clonotype was recorded at least ten times. The V call is TRBV10-3, the J call TRBJ2-2, with unresolved D. Per the germline V gene, CDR1 is ENHRY and CDR2 is SYGVKD. The CDR3 totals 13 residues. Deletions cut 3 bases from V and 6 bases from J, with 8 bases between. This CDR3 reads CAISDPSAGELFF. In DNA, the CDR3 is TGTGCCATCAGTGATCCCTCGGCCGGGGAGCTGTTTTTT.

There are many counts of this clonotype. The chain employs TRBV12-3 or TRBV12-4 and TRBJ1-4; unclear D gene. Trimming removed 3 bases at V and 3 bases at J, with 11 bases between. CDR3 length equals 15 residues. CDR3 residues: CASSLSGISNEKLFF. The CDR3 bases are TGTGCCAGCAGTTTGTCGGGTATCTCTAATGAAAAACTGTTTTTT.

CDR3 sequence: CASSIGAGAAYEQYF. The DNA for the CDR3 is TGTGCCAGTAGTATAGGGGCTGGGGCGGCCTACGAGCAGTACTTC. This rearrangement joins TRBV19 to TRBJ2-7; D perhaps matches TRBD1 (5 bases). CDR1 is LNHDA and CDR2 is SQIVND in the germline V gene (reference sequence). CDR3 size: 15 residues. V lost 1 base and J lost 2, with 12 bases in between.

This clonotype has more than one count but fewer than ten. J is TRBJ1-2 and V is TRBV13, with 10 positions matching TRBD1. The CDR3 spans 16 residues. The V gene's germline CDR1 is PRHDT and CDR2 FYEKMQ (reference sequence). V lost 5 bases and J lost 5; bases outside the gene matches: 11. The CDR3 loop is CASSPWGTGDEYGYTF. Written as DNA, the CDR3 is TGTGCCAGCAGCCCCTGGGGGACAGGGGACGAGTATGGCTACACCTTC.

This chain connects TRBV28 to TRBJ2-1; the match to TRBD2 covers 9 bases. The CDR3 loop spans 14 amino acids. Germline assignment: CDR1 MDHEN and CDR2 SYDVKM. The V and J ends lost 5 bases and 8 bases, in that order; junction bases with no gene match: 7. This CDR3 reads CASSLAGLGDEQFF. CDR3 nucleotides: TGTGCCAGCAGTCTAGCGGGACTTGGCGATGAGCAGTTCTTC.

Note on this clonotype: Given a much more abundant clone one base away, this may be a read error. The chain recombines TRBV11-2 with TRBJ2-2, with TRBD1 identical over 8 bases. The germline V gene encodes CDR1 SGHAT and CDR2 FQNNGV. The CDR3 is 12 residues long. The CDR3, as DNA: TGTGCCGGCCAGGGGGCTCCCGGGGATCTGTTTTTT. Translated: CAGQGAPGDLFF.

This clonotype was found a few times. V is TRBV9 and J is TRBJ2-7; D might be TRBD2 (6 bases). The CDR3 is 15 residues long. The V and J ends lost 0 bases and 2 bases respectively, with 12 bases between them. Germline V CDR1 and CDR2: SGDLS, YYNGEE. CDR3 coding DNA: TGTGCCAGCAGCGTAGCGGGAGACGGGACCTACGAGCAGTACTTC. Translated, it gives CASSVAGDGTYEQYF.

This clonotype was seen many times. V is TRBV20-1 and J is TRBJ2-3, with D unclear. V lost 1 base and J 1 base, leaving 12 bases between the germline ends. The germline V gene encodes CDR1 DFQATT and CDR2 SNEGSKA (reference sequence). The CDR3 is 15 residues long. CDR3 in amino acids: CSARVGYVGTDTQYF. CDR3 in DNA: TGCAGTGCTAGAGTGGGGTATGTGGGCACAGATACGCAGTATTTT.

The genes are TRBV4-1 and TRBJ2-3, with D tentatively TRBD2 (5 bases). The CDR3 has 17 amino acids. CDR1 is MGHRA and CDR2 is YSYEKL in the germline V gene. V was trimmed by 0 bases and J by 3 bases, leaving 16 bases between them. The CDR3 DNA reads TGCGCCAGCAGCCAAGAGGGCGCTAGCCTAGTGACAGATACGCAGTATTTT. Its translation: CASSQEGASLVTDTQYF.

This clonotype was seen repeatedly, ten times or more. The genes are TRBV30 and TRBJ2-6; the D gene is possibly TRBD2 (5 bases). V shed 5 bases and J shed 2 bases, with 10 bases lying between them. The CDR3 length is 14 residues. In germline, CDR1 is GTSNPN, CDR2 SVGIG (reference sequence). The CDR3 loop is CAWSVGAGANVLTF. The CDR3 DNA follows: TGTGCCTGGTCGGTCGGGGCTGGGGCCAACGTCCTGACTTTC.

This clonotype has ten or more counts. The V gene is TRBV18, the J gene TRBJ2-7, with a weak D call TRBD1 (5 bases). The V end lost 4 bases, the J end lost 3 bases, and 13 bases lay between the germline ends. The CDR3 is 14 residues long. CDR1 KGHSH and CDR2 LQKENI come from the germline V gene. The CDR3 spells CASSRGAGNYEQYF. The CDR3 DNA reads TGTGCCAGCTCACGAGGCGCAGGGAACTACGAGCAGTACTTC.

This clonotype was detected ten times or more. The rearrangement joins TRBV4-3 to TRBJ1-2, with D perhaps TRBD1 (6 bases). The CDR3 totals 15 residues. Per germline, CDR1 LGHNA and CDR2 YSLEER. Trimming took off 1 base at V and 4 bases at J, with 13 bases between the two ends. The CDR3 region is CASSQAGDGGYGYTF. DNA of the CDR3: TGCGCCAGCAGCCAAGCAGGGGACGGGGGCTATGGCTACACCTTC.